The clone carrying this TCR beta chain came up a few times. Its antigen is not identified. This record comes from a study of cytotoxic CD8 clonotypes in ibrutinib-treated CLL. Study-level background: Some 24 partial and 2 complete responses; at median approximately 70 months, about 14 remitted, some 12 progressed. Mean yields were approximately 250,000 productive templates and 94,082 productive rearrangements per sample. Regarding the study as a whole: The study found baseline clonality above age-matched healthy donors, tracking circulating CD8+ T-cell counts. Public clonotypes, found uncommonly, either contracted or stayed stable on treatment.

The CDR3 sequence is 16 residues long. The J segment lost 2 bases and the V segment lost 2 bases, leaving 6 bases of the junction unmatched. CDR1 MGHDK and CDR2 SYGVNS come from the germline V gene. The repertoire was sequenced with immunoSEQ multiplex PCR; TCRdb's copy has only in-frame clones and lacks some. The table has hundreds of thousands of clones, 70% seen once. This chain uses TRBV25-1 with TRBJ2-3; 8 nucleotides align to TRBD2. The TCR comes from a human donor with chronic lymphocytic leukemia. Sample: PBMCs, taken after 24 months of ibrutinib treatment. CDR3 residues: CASSEDTSGLTDTQYF. For the CDR3, the DNA is TGTGCCAGCAGTGAAGACACTAGCGGACTCACAGATACGCAGTATTTT.